A selection of T cell receptor beta chains follows, all from one sample in a study of cytomegalovirus exposure and HLA in healthy donors. The method was immunoSEQ multiplex PCR; TCRdb's version includes in-frame clones alone and lacks a portion of them. The data contain roughly 120,000 clones, about 91% of them singletons. The sample taken for sequencing was PBMCs. These TCRs come from a man younger than 30 in good health and CMV-seronegative. The CDR3 runs from the conserved cysteine through the conserved F or W. The D gene is left open where the match is weak. The size of a clone is reported for some rows only, either as once, few or many, or as a class for expanded clones.

once | TRBJ2-7 | TRBV19 | - | CASSTGGTAYEQYF | TGTGCCAGTAGTACGGGCGGGACCGCCTACGAGCAGTACTTC
- | TRBJ1-3 | TRBV9 | TRBD1 | CASSPESQGWENTIYF | TGTGCCAGCAGCCCAGAGTCACAGGGGTGGGAAAACACCATATATTTT
once | TRBJ2-5 | TRBV9 | TRBD2 | CASSVGLTSEQETQYF | TGTGCCAGCAGCGTAGGCTTGACTAGCGAGCAAGAGACCCAGTACTTC
- | TRBJ2-3 | TRBV29-1 | - | CSGRGLFTDTQYF | TGCAGCGGCAGGGGATTGTTCACAGATACGCAGTATTTT
- | TRBJ1-2 | TRBV29-1 | TRBD1 | CSVGDREGYTF | TGCAGCGTTGGGGACAGGGAAGGCTACACCTTC
- | TRBJ1-1 | TRBV6-5 | - | CASSYLAGAGAFF | TGTGCCAGCAGTTACTTAGCTGGGGCAGGAGCTTTCTTT
- | TRBJ2-1 | TRBV4-1 | TRBD2 | CASSAPGGLNEQFF | TGCGCCAGCAGCGCTCCGGGGGGACTGAATGAGCAGTTCTTC
once | TRBJ2-7 | TRBV6-5 | TRBD2 | CASSYSGLKTYEQYF | TGTGCCAGCAGTTACTCGGGACTAAAGACCTACGAGCAGTACTTC
- | TRBJ2-2 | TRBV4-3 | TRBD1 | CASSLTGGNTGELFF | TGCGCCAGCAGCCTGACAGGGGGCAACACCGGGGAGCTGTTTTTT
- | TRBJ1-5 | TRBV6-4 | - | CASSVYPGVGQPQHF | TGTGCCAGCAGTGTGTATCCAGGGGTTGGTCAGCCCCAGCATTTT
once | TRBJ2-7 | TRBV5-1 | - | CASSFAGQTTYEQYF | TGCGCCAGCAGCTTCGCGGGACAGACCACCTACGAGCAGTACTTC